These 8 T cell receptor beta chains were sequenced from one sample in a study of T cells after yellow fever vaccination. MiXCR, run by TCRdb on the 5' RACE reads, gives a single entry per CDR3 protein. The sample lists hundreds of thousands of distinct CDR3 sequences, over 9% occurring once. This material consisted of PBMCs, taken on the day of the yellow fever booster vaccination. The receptors were sampled from a young man who received the YFV17D yellow fever vaccine.

This clonotype was counted only a few times. The chain joins TRBV7-2 to TRBJ2-1; the match to TRBD2 covers 11 bases. The CDR3 runs to 16 residues. Per the germline V gene, CDR1 is SGHTA and CDR2 is FQGNSA. With V trimmed by 5 bases and J by 7 bases, 10 bases remained unmatched. The chain's CDR3 is CASSTSTSGIGNEQFF. As DNA, the CDR3 is TGTGCCAGCAGCACTTCGACTAGCGGGATAGGGAATGAGCAGTTCTTC.

At least ten counts were recorded for this clonotype. The V call is TRBV12-3 or TRBV12-4, the J call TRBJ2-1; TRBD1 or TRBD2 may be the D gene (5 bases each). Between the trimmed V and J ends, which lost 5 bases and 4 bases, there was a span of 9 bases. The CDR3 sequence is 13 residues long. The CDR3: CASSRDLYNEQFF. The CDR3 DNA is TGTGCCAGCAGTAGGGACCTTTACAATGAGCAGTTCTTC.

As DNA, the CDR3 is TGCGCCAGCAATGCCCAGGGGGTAACCGGGGAGCTGTTTTTT. Translation gives CASNAQGVTGELFF. The chain has TRBV5-1 and TRBJ2-2; TRBD1 matches at 7 bases. J gave up 5 bases and V 6 bases, and 7 bases lay outside the gene matches. Germline V gives CDR1 SGHRS, CDR2 YFSETQ. CDR3 length: 14 amino acids.

This clonotype turned up a few times. V and J are TRBV10-3 and TRBJ2-1; no clear D. The germline V gene has CDR1 ENHRY and CDR2 SYGVKD. V was shortened by 6 bases and J by 5 bases, with 8 bases between the two germline ends. The CDR3 consists of 12 residues. The CDR3 here is CAISEPDNEQFF. CDR3 nucleotide sequence: TGTGCCATCAGCGAACCTGACAATGAGCAGTTCTTC.

This clonotype occurred a few times. This chain uses TRBV29-1 with TRBJ2-3; D possibly matches TRBD1 or TRBD2 (5 bases each). This CDR3 has 16 amino acids. The ends were cut back, 1 base at V and 6 bases at J, with 20 bases in the middle. The germline V gene encodes CDR1 SQVTM and CDR2 ANQGSEA. Here the CDR3 DNA reads TGCAGCGTTGAAGGGTTCGGGGCAGGAGGCAGGGATACGCAGTATTTT. It specifies CSVEGFGAGGRDTQYF.

A few counts support this clonotype. The chain links TRBV20-1 to TRBJ2-1, with D perhaps TRBD1 (6 bases). Germline CDR1 DFQATT, CDR2 SNEGSKA (reference sequence). The CDR3 has 13 amino acids. CDR3 region: CSALDSSYNEQFF. CDR3 sequence (DNA): TGCAGCGCCCTGGACAGCTCCTACAATGAGCAGTTCTTC.

This clonotype occurred a few times. The V call is TRBV6-2 or TRBV6-3, the J call TRBJ2-3; TRBD2 agrees at 9 bases. After removal of 6 bases from V and 3 bases from J, the junction contained 13 bases not matched to a gene. The CDR3 spans 17 residues. Per germline, CDR1 MNHEY and CDR2 SVGEGT. CDR3 nucleotides: TGTGCCAGCAGAAGAGGAGGTAGCGGGAGAGTAACAGATACGCAGTATTTT. This gives the protein CASRRGGSGRVTDTQYF.

This clonotype was counted only a few times. The J gene is TRBJ2-7, the V gene TRBV24-1, with 13 bases matching TRBD2. This CDR3 comprises 17 residues. CDR1 is KGHDR and CDR2 is SFDVKD in the germline V gene. V dropped 5 bases and J dropped 7; count of bases not matched to a gene: 13. The CDR3 DNA reads as TGTGCCACCAGTGCACCCCCGACTAGCGGGAGGCCGGGAGAGCAGTACTTC. Translating gives CATSAPPTSGRPGEQYF.